The entry that follows covers one T cell receptor beta chain sequence. As yet, its antigen is unknown. As for treatment: oral pan-JAK inhibitor, 5-10 mg twice daily. Obtained from alopecia areata patients were lesional scalp punch biopsies along with peripheral blood. These data are taken from a study of CD8+ T cells in alopecia areata. Study information: Treatment of the treated patients consisted of oral tofacitinib, 5 to 10 mg twice daily.

The sequencing template was cDNA reverse transcribed from extracted RNA. Libraries were prepared by immunoSEQ multiplex PCR; TCRdb keeps only in-frame clonotypes and omits some of them. Among under 200,000 clones, less than 80% were seen once, and the ten largest hold 14%. CDR1 is LNHDA, CDR2 SQIVND, per germline (reference sequence). The CDR3 covers 14 residues. Trimming removed 5 bases from V and 6 bases from J, with 16 bases in between. General study findings and limits: Treatment with tofacitinib significantly lowered scalp clonality and reduced expanded CD8+ clones among the top 100.

The genes are TRBV19 and TRBJ1-2; no clear D gene. The sequenced sample was CD4+ T cells sorted from blood, obtained at week 24, from a patient treated with tofacitinib. The clonotype was recovered from a human donor with alopecia areata. CDR3 region: CASSPRTPLDGYTF. The CDR3 DNA reads TGTGCCAGTAGTCCAAGGACTCCATTGGATGGCTACACCTTC.